Below are 18 T cell receptor beta chains sequenced from a single sample in a study of cytomegalovirus exposure and HLA in healthy donors. Produced via immunoSEQ multiplex PCR; TCRdb's table is partial and in-frame only. The sample consists of 130,000 or so clones, roughly 89% of them appearing once. Sequencing input: PBMCs. The receptors were gathered from a young woman in good health and CMV-seropositive.

CDR3 region: CASSWGTVKNTEAFF. In DNA form, the CDR3 reads TGCGCCAGCAGCTGGGGGACAGTGAAGAACACTGAAGCTTTCTTT. The chain is built from TRBV5-1 and TRBJ1-1; 7 nucleotides agree with TRBD1. CDR1 SGHRS and CDR2 YFSETQ come from the germline V gene. The CDR3 sequence is 15 residues long. V dropped 3 bases and J dropped 1; count of bases not matched to a gene: 6.

The chain is built from TRBV7-2 and TRBJ2-7; maybe TRBD2 (6 bases). This CDR3 comprises 15 residues. The germline CDR1 and CDR2 sequences are SGHTA and FQGNSA. V dropped 2 bases and J dropped 2 bases, with 13 bases sitting between them. CDR3 residues: CASSLSAGSPYEQYF. In DNA, the CDR3 is TGTGCCAGCAGCTTATCGGCGGGGTCCCCCTACGAGCAGTACTTC.

The chain links TRBV28 to TRBJ1-2; D perhaps matches TRBD1 (5 bases). Trimming cost V 5 bases and J 4 bases, with 23 bases left between them. The germline CDR1 and CDR2 sequences are MDHEN and SYDVKM. The CDR3 runs 17 residues. DNA for the CDR3: TGTGCCAGCAGTCTGGGGGGGGTCCGGGCCCGCATCTATGGCTACACCTTC. Its translation is CASSLGGVRARIYGYTF.

The chain joins TRBV5-5 to TRBJ2-7, with D tentatively TRBD2 (5 bases). In germline, CDR1 is SGHKS, CDR2 YYEKEE (reference sequence). The CDR3 consists of 13 residues. The ends were cut back, 0 bases at V and 6 bases at J, with 10 bases in the middle. The CDR3 coding sequence is TGTGCCAGCAGCTTGGGCGGTGAGGGCGAGCAGTACTTC. Its protein is CASSLGGEGEQYF.

J is TRBJ2-5 and V is TRBV9; TRBD2 might be the D (5 bases). The CDR3 extends over 14 amino acids. CDR1 SGDLS and CDR2 YYNGEE come from the germline V gene. V was clipped by 3 bases and J by 5 bases, with 14 bases between them. The CDR3 region has the DNA TGTGCCAGCAGCGAACGGACTGTCGGCGAGACCCAGTACTTC. Translation gives CASSERTVGETQYF.

The chain is built from TRBV7-6 and TRBJ2-1, with 9 positions matching TRBD1. J gave up 1 base and V 1 base, and 5 bases lay outside the gene matches. The CDR3 totals 17 residues. Germline CDR1 is SGHVS and CDR2 is FNYEAQ. This CDR3 reads CASSLVGQGLSYNEQFF. The CDR3 coding sequence is TGTGCCAGCAGCTTAGTGGGACAGGGTCTATCCTACAATGAGCAGTTCTTC. The full variable domain, rest sourced from reference TRBV7-6 and TRBJ2-1, is GAGVSQSPRYKVTKRGQDVALRCDPISGHVSLYWYRQALGQGPEFLTYFNYEAQQDKSGLPNDRFSAERPEGSISTLTIQRTEQRDSAMYRCASSLVGQGLSYNEQFFGPGTRLTVL.

V and J are TRBV5-6 and TRBJ2-3, with D possibly TRBD2 on 6 matching bases. Per germline, CDR1 SGHDT and CDR2 YYEEEE. The germline V and J ends were trimmed by 3 bases and 2 bases, with 10 bases remaining between them. There are 14 residues in the CDR3. The chain's CDR3 is CASSSWDFTDTQYF. The CDR3 DNA reads as TGTGCCAGCAGCTCTTGGGACTTCACAGATACGCAGTATTTT.

A single count supports this clone. The V gene is TRBV19, the J gene TRBJ2-1; 11 bases match TRBD2. The germline gives CDR1 LNHDA, CDR2 SQIVND (reference sequence). The CDR3 sequence is 18 residues long. V dropped 3 bases and J dropped 7; count of bases not matched to a gene: 14. The CDR3: CASSMVLAGGSLGNEQFF. The CDR3 DNA is TGTGCCAGTAGTATGGTTCTAGCGGGGGGTTCCCTTGGGAATGAGCAGTTCTTC.

This sequence joins TRBV7-2 and TRBJ1-1; D call uncertain. The CDR3 is 14 amino acids. Between the trimmed V and J ends, which lost 5 bases and 1 base, there was a span of 11 bases. Germline-derived CDR1 and CDR2 are SGHTA and FQGNSA. The CDR3 region is CASSLRNPNTEAFF. The CDR3 DNA follows: TGTGCCAGCAGCCTAAGAAATCCGAACACTGAAGCTTTCTTT.

The V gene is TRBV7-3, the J gene TRBJ2-1, with 9 positions matching TRBD2. V shed 5 bases and J 7 bases; nucleotides not matched to a gene: 9. Germline V CDR1 and CDR2: SGHTA, FQGTGA. This CDR3 contains 15 residues. Here the CDR3 DNA reads TGTGCCAGCAGCCCGCGGGGGGGCCCCGGGAATGAGCAGTTCTTC. This translates into CASSPRGGPGNEQFF. Filled out from reference TRBV7-3 and TRBJ2-1, the complete variable domain reads GAGVSQTPSNKVTEKGKYVELRCDPISGHTALYWYRQSLGQGPEFLIYFQGTGAADDSGLPNDRFFAVRPEGSVSTLKIQRTERGDSAVYLCASSPRGGPGNEQFFGPGTRLTVL.

V and J are TRBV7-2 and TRBJ2-3, with D unresolved. The CDR3 spans 17 residues. Trimming removed 2 bases at V and 6 bases at J, with 21 bases between. Looked up from germline, CDR1 is SGHTA and CDR2 is FQGNSA. CDR3 amino acids: CASSLSPTQEVVDTQYF. The CDR3 bases are TGTGCCAGCAGCTTATCCCCCACCCAGGAAGTAGTGGATACGCAGTATTTT.

The V call is TRBV6-1, the J call TRBJ2-7; 7 bases line up with TRBD1. Germline CDR1 is MNHNS and CDR2 is SASEGT. V was pared by 5 bases and J by 0 bases, with 4 bases of the junction left unmatched. The CDR3 covers 14 residues. This CDR3 reads CASSLTGISYEQYF. DNA for the CDR3: TGTGCCAGCAGTCTGACAGGGATCTCCTACGAGCAGTACTTC.

This clone was recorded only once. The chain combines TRBV6-1 with TRBJ1-2; tentative D call: TRBD1 (5 bases). From germline, CDR1 is MNHNS and CDR2 SASEGT. This CDR3 region has 14 residues. V lost 2 bases and J 6 bases, leaving 13 bases between the germline ends. CDR3 sequence reads: CASSESAGMNGYTF. In DNA, the CDR3 is TGTGCCAGCAGTGAATCAGCAGGGATGAATGGCTACACCTTC.

The V call is TRBV21-1, the J call TRBJ2-7; the D segment call TRBD1 is taken from the table without a DNA check. TRBV21-1 is assigned pseudogene status. The CDR3 has 15 amino acids. The CDR3 sequence: CASSKGGTGGDEQYF. The DNA of the CDR3 is TGTGCCAGCAGCAAAGGAGGGACAGGGGGCGACGAGCAGTACTTC.

The chain employs TRBV2 and TRBJ1-2; the match to TRBD1 covers 9 bases. The CDR3 is made up of 18 amino acids. V was clipped by 2 bases and J by 2 bases; unmatched bases: 12. Per germline, CDR1 SNHLY and CDR2 FYNNEI. CDR3 in amino acids: CASSESRDRANLNYGYTF. CDR3 DNA sequence: TGTGCCAGCAGTGAATCTAGGGACAGGGCCAATCTGAACTATGGCTACACCTTC.

The CDR3, as DNA: TGTGCCAGCAGATCCCTACAGGGGCTCAATGAGCAGTTCTTC. Its translation: CASRSLQGLNEQFF. V and J are TRBV28 and TRBJ2-1; TRBD1 agrees at 7 bases. The germline CDR1 and CDR2 sequences are MDHEN and SYDVKM. There are 14 residues in the CDR3. V was pared by 6 bases and J by 6 bases, with 8 bases of the junction left unmatched.

V is TRBV2 and J is TRBJ1-2; D possibly corresponds to TRBD1 (6 bases). The CDR3 sequence is 14 residues long. Germline-derived CDR1 and CDR2 are SNHLY and FYNNEI. V lost 7 bases and J lost 4, with 16 bases in between. CDR3 in amino acids: CASMRDRGGYGYTF. In DNA form, the CDR3 reads TGTGCCAGCATGCGAGACAGAGGGGGCTATGGCTACACCTTC.

The CDR3 protein is CASSAASGSYNEQFF. In nucleotides, the CDR3 is TGTGCCAGCAGTGCGGCTAGCGGCTCCTACAATGAGCAGTTCTTC. The V call is TRBV6-4, the J call TRBJ2-1; 7 bases match TRBD2. Germline CDR1 reads MRHNA; CDR2 reads SNTAGT. V lost 4 bases to trimming and J lost 0 bases; unmatched junction nucleotides: 3. This CDR3 has 15 residues.